Listed here are 15 T cell receptor beta chains from one sample, sequenced in a study of identical twins. TCRdb re-derived calls from the 5' RACE reads in MiXCR, one entry per CDR3 protein. The sample lists around 370,000 distinct CDR3 sequences, around 9% occurring once. Sequencing used naive T cells sorted from blood. Receptors originate from a woman in her forties or fifties in good health.

The chain uses TRBV12-3 or TRBV12-4 and TRBJ1-5; TRBD1 aligns across 7 bases. The length of the CDR3 is 15 residues. With 3 bases clipped from V and 7 bases from J, the junction kept 9 bases outside the gene matches. The CDR3 DNA reads as TGTGCCAGCAGTTTCGGAGAAGGGGGCAGGCAGCCCCAGCATTTT. Encoded protein: CASSFGEGGRQPQHF.

This CDR3 is CASSGRGGTGELFF. The DNA of the CDR3 is TGCGCCAGCAGTGGGCGAGGGGGCACCGGGGAGCTGTTTTTT. The J gene is TRBJ2-2, the V gene TRBV10-1; D might be TRBD1 (6 bases). Germline lookup yields CDR1 WNHNN and CDR2 SYGVQD (reference sequence). Trimming stripped 4 bases from V and 4 bases from J, with 10 bases between. This CDR3 has 14 residues.

The table lists this clonotype with a few counts. This sequence joins TRBV10-3 and TRBJ2-3, with 8 nucleotides matching TRBD2. The CDR3 consists of 12 residues. Per the germline V gene, CDR1 is ENHRY and CDR2 is SYGVKD. V was clipped by 11 bases and J by 3 bases; unmatched bases: 4. CDR3 DNA: TGTGCCTCCAAGCGGGAGACAGATACGCAGTATTTT. Its translation: CASKRETDTQYF.

The genes are TRBV4-2 and TRBJ2-7, with a weak D call TRBD2 (7 bases). CDR3 length: 16 residues. Germline CDR1 LGHNA, CDR2 YNFKEQ. V lost 3 bases to trimming and J lost 2 bases, with 17 bases between them. The CDR3: CASSQDGGGSTYEQYF. In DNA, the CDR3 is TGTGCCAGCAGCCAGGACGGGGGCGGGAGCACCTACGAGCAGTACTTC.

There are many counts of this clonotype. This sequence joins TRBV3-1 and TRBJ2-3; D uncertain. In germline, CDR1 is LGHDT, CDR2 YNNKEL (reference sequence). This CDR3 has 17 amino acids. Trimming pared 1 base from V and 1 base from J, leaving 15 bases between. The CDR3 here is CASSQGRSWLGTDTQYF. CDR3 bases: TGTGCCAGCAGCCAAGGTCGAAGTTGGTTGGGCACAGATACGCAGTATTTT.

This clonotype was seen just once. A much larger clonotype is one base distant, so this may be a read error. The V gene is TRBV5-1, the J gene TRBJ2-7, with a possible D match to TRBD1 (6 bases). The CDR3 has 13 amino acids. CDR1 and CDR2 from the germline V gene are SGHRS and YFSETQ. With 0 bases removed from V and 10 bases from J, the gap between germline ends came to 14 bases. In nucleotides, the CDR3 is TGCGCCAGCAGCTTGGACAGGGCCGGCGACCAGTACTTC. Protein: CASSLDRAGDQYF.

The gene calls are TRBV10-2 and TRBJ2-7, with 7 bases matching TRBD2. CDR1 and CDR2 from the germline V gene are WSHSY and SAAADI. The CDR3 loop spans 13 amino acids. V shed 9 bases, J shed 0 bases, and the junction held 5 bases outside the gene matches. Here the CDR3 DNA reads TGCGCCAGTTCACGGGAGGCCTCCTACGAGCAGTACGTC. Its protein product is CASSREASYEQYV.

This clonotype has just a few counts. The chain employs TRBV12-3 or TRBV12-4 and TRBJ1-3; 8 nucleotides line up with TRBD1. This CDR3 spans 13 amino acids. V gave up 5 bases and J gave up 7 bases; unmatched junction bases: 4. The CDR3 region has the DNA TGTGCCAGCAGTGGACAGGGTTCGAACACCATATATTTT. This translates into CASSGQGSNTIYF.

The V call is TRBV7-9, the J call TRBJ2-7; D gene unclear. Germline CDR1 SEHNR, CDR2 FQNEAQ (reference sequence). Trimming removed 3 bases at V and 3 bases at J, with 18 bases between. The CDR3 is 16 residues long. In nucleotides, the CDR3 is TGTGCCAGCAGCTTCGGCTTGGGTAGCTTCGGCTACGAGCAGTACTTC. It yields the protein CASSFGLGSFGYEQYF. The full variable domain, in which reference TRBV7-9 and TRBJ2-7 provide the parts outside the CDR3, is DTGVSQNPRHKITKRGQNVTFRCDPISEHNRLYWYRQTLGQGPEFLTYFQNEAQLEKSRLLSDRFSAERPKGSFSTLEIQRTEQGDSAMYLCASSFGLGSFGYEQYFGPGTRLTVT.

The chain combines TRBV5-1 with TRBJ2-5; 7 nucleotides line up with TRBD1. The germline CDR1 and CDR2 sequences are SGHRS and YFSETQ. Losses at the gene ends were 6 bases for V and 11 bases for J; bases not matched to a gene: 16. This CDR3 has 14 residues. CDR3 DNA sequence: TGCGCCAGCAACCAAGGGGACAGCGCGTTTACTCAGTACTTC. As protein: CASNQGDSAFTQYF.

The chain is built from TRBV11-2 and TRBJ2-2, with 9 nucleotides matching TRBD1. Germline V gene data show CDR1 as SGHAT and CDR2 as FQNNGV. This CDR3 contains 15 residues. V dropped 5 bases and J dropped 5; count of bases not matched to a gene: 6. The CDR3 reads CASSRQGGWTGELFF. For the CDR3, the DNA is TGTGCCAGCAGCCGACAGGGGGGGTGGACCGGGGAGCTGTTTTTT.

This clonotype was detected ten times or more. The chain uses TRBV12-3 or TRBV12-4 and TRBJ2-3; TRBD2 aligns across 9 bases. With 5 bases clipped from V and 9 bases from J, the junction kept 9 bases outside the gene matches. The CDR3 has 14 residues. The CDR3 nucleotides read TGTGCCAGCAGTACTATAGCGGGAGCGGCCACGCAGTATTTT. It is translated as CASSTIAGAATQYF.

This clonotype occurred many times. The chain carries TRBV25-1 and TRBJ2-1, with no clear D. The V gene lost 8 bases and the J gene lost 6 bases, with 8 bases spanning the gap. The germline gives CDR1 MGHDK, CDR2 SYGVNS. The CDR3 runs to 11 residues. CDR3 coding DNA: TGTGCCAGCGGTCAGTCCAATGAGCAGTTCTTC. Translated, it gives CASGQSNEQFF.

This chain links TRBV3-1 with TRBJ2-5, with no clear D. Trimming removed 2 bases from V and 2 bases from J, with 9 bases in between. The germline V gene has CDR1 LGHDT and CDR2 YNNKEL (reference sequence). The CDR3 is 14 residues long. The CDR3 DNA reads TGTGCCAGCAGCCAAAGGAGCGAGCAAGAGACCCAGTACTTC. Its translation: CASSQRSEQETQYF.

In the case of this clonotype: A much more abundant neighbour one base away suggests this may be a read error. The rearrangement links TRBV3-1 to TRBJ2-1; 10 nucleotides align to TRBD2. There are 22 residues in the CDR3. Germline trimming cut 0 bases from V and 2 bases from J; bases unmatched to any gene: 19. CDR1 LGHDT and CDR2 YNNKEL come from the germline V gene (reference sequence). CDR3 DNA sequence: TGTGCCAGCAGCCAAGATCGGGCTAGCGGGAGCGGACTGTTAAGCCCCTACAATGAGCAGTTCTTC. It encodes CASSQDRASGSGLLSPYNEQFF.